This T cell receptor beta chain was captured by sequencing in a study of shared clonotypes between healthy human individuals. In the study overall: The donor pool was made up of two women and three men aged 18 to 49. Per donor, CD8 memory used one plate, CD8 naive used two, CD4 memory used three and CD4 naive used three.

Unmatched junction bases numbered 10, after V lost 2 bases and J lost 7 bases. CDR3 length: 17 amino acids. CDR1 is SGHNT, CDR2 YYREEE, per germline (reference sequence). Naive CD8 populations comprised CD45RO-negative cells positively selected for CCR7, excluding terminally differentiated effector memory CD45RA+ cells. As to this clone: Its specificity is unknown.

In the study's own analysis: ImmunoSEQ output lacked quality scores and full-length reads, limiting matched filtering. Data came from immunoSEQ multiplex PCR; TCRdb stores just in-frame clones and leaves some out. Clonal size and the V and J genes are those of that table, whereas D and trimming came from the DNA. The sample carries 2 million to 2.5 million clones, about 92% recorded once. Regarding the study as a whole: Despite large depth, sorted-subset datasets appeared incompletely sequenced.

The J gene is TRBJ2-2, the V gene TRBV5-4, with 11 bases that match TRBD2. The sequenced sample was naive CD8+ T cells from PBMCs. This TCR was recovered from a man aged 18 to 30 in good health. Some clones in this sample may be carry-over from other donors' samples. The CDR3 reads CASSFTSGGGSVGELFF. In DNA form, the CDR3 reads TGTGCCAGCAGCTTCACTAGCGGGGGCGGATCGGTCGGGGAGCTGTTTTTT.